The entry that follows covers one T cell receptor beta chain sequence. Its antigen is unidentified. This sample is drawn from a study of PD-1 blockade in classical Hodgkin lymphoma. Findings of the study overall: Those patients who began receiving nivolumab less than 1 year after ASCT had lower diversity, and they were excluded. The authors have not defined what causes the repertoire differences, possibly disease activity or prior therapy.

Sequencing used immunoSEQ multiplex PCR; TCRdb keeps in-frame clones, though not all of them. The profile shows roughly 50,000 clones, over 70% of them singletons. All trial patients relapsed after autologous stem cell transplantation. The best responses consisted of complete response, partial response or progressive disease. There are 15 residues in the CDR3. Germline lookup yields CDR1 ENHRY and CDR2 SYGVKD. The V and J ends lost 2 bases and 3 bases, in that order; junction bases with no gene match: 5. The source was peripheral blood mononuclear cells (PBMCs), collected at baseline. The chain links TRBV10-3 to TRBJ2-5, with TRBD2 identical over 8 bases. The receptor's source is a human donor with classical Hodgkin lymphoma. The CDR3 nucleotides read TGTGCCATCAGTGAGGAAATAGCGGGGAAAGAGACCCAGTACTTC. This gives the protein CAISEEIAGKETQYF.